This T cell receptor beta chain was captured by sequencing in a study of blood T cell repertoires in COVID-19. About the research overall: Samples representing acute and convalescent COVID-19 were sourced from the United States, Italy and Spain. From T cells, B-cell-depleted T cells, or PBMCs came the material, which was cDNA or gDNA.

The V end lost 4 bases, the J end lost 5 bases, and 11 bases lay between the germline ends. The CDR3 is 13 amino acids. In the original workflow: Estimation of nucleated cell counts was performed using reference gene primer amplification. Profiled with immunoSEQ multiplex PCR; TCRdb holds only in-frame clones, not every one. V, J and clone size are those of that table, while D and trimming were read from the DNA. The table has around 20,000 clones, approximately 85% seen once. The chain links TRBV12-3 or TRBV12-4 to TRBJ1-1; D remains ambiguous. This TCR was sampled from an older man with acute or convalescent COVID-19. Input material: peripheral blood. In nucleotides, the CDR3 is TGTGCCAGCAGTTCACAACCTAGAACTGAAGCTTTCTTT. Translation gives CASSSQPRTEAFF.